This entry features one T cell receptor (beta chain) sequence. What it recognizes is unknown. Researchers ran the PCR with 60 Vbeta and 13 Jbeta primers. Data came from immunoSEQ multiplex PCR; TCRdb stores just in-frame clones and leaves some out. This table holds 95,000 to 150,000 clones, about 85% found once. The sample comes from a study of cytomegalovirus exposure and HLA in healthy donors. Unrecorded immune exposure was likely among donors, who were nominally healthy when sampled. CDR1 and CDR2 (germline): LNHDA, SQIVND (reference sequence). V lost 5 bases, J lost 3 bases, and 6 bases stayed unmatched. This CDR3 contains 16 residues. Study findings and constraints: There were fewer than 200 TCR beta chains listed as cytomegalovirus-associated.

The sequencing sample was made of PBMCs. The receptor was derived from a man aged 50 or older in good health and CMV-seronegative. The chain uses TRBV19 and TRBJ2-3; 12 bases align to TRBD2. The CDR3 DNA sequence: TGTGCCAGTAGTCCAAGACTAGCGGGAGCAACAGATACGCAGTATTTT. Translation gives CASSPRLAGATDTQYF.